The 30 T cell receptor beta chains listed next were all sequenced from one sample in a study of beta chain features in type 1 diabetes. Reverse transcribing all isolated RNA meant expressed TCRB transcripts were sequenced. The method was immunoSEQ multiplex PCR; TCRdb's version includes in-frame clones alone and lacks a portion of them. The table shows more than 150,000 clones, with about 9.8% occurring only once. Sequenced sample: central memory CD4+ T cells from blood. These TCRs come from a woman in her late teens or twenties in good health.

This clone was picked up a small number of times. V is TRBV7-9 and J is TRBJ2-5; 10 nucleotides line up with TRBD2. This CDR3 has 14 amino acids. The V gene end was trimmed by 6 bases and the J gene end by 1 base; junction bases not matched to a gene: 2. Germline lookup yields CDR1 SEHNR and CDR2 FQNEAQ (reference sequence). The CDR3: CASSWTSGQETQYF. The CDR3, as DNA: TGTGCCAGCAGTTGGACTAGCGGCCAAGAGACCCAGTACTTC.

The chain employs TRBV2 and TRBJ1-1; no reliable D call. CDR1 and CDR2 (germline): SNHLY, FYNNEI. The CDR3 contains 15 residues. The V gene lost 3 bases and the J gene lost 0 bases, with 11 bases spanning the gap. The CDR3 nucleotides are TGTGCCAGCAGTGATAACAGAGTTATGAACACTGAAGCTTTCTTT. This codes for CASSDNRVMNTEAFF.

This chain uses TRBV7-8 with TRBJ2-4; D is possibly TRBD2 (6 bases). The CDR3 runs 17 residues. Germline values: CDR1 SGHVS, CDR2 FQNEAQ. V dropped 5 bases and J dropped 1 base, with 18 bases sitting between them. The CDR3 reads CASSPSRLRGAKNIQYF. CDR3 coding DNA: TGTGCCAGCAGCCCCTCCCGGTTGCGGGGTGCCAAAAACATTCAGTACTTC.

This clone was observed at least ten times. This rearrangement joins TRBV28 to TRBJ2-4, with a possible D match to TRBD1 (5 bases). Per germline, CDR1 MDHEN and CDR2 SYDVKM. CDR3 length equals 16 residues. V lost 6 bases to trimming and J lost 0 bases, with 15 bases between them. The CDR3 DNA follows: TGTGCCAGCAGCCGTCGACAGAGACTAGCCAAAAACATTCAGTACTTC. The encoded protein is CASSRRQRLAKNIQYF. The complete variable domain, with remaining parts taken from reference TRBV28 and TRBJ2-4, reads DVKVTQSSRYLVKRTGEKVFLECVQDMDHENMFWYRQDPGLGLRLIYFSYDVKMKEKGDIPEGYSVSREKKERFSLILESASTNQTSMYLCASSRRQRLAKNIQYFGAGTRLSVL.

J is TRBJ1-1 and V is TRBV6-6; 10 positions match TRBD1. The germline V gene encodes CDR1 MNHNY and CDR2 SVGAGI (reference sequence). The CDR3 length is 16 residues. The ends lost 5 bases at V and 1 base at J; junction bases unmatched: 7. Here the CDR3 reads CASSQRQGATNTEAFF. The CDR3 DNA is TGTGCCAGCAGTCAGCGACAGGGGGCTACGAACACTGAAGCTTTCTTT.

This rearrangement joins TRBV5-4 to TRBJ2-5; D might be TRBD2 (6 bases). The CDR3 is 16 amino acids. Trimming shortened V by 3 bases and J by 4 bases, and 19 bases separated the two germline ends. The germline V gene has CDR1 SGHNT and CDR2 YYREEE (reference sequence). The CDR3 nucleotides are TGTGCCAGCAGCTCGGCCGGCGGGGACCCTTTAGAGACCCAGTACTTC. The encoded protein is CASSSAGGDPLETQYF.

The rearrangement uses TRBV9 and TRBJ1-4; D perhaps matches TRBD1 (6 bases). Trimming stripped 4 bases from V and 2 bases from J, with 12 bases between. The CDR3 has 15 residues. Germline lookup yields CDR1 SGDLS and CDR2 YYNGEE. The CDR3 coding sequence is TGTGCCAGCAGCCCTTCGCAGGGGACTAATGAAAAACTGTTTTTT. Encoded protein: CASSPSQGTNEKLFF.

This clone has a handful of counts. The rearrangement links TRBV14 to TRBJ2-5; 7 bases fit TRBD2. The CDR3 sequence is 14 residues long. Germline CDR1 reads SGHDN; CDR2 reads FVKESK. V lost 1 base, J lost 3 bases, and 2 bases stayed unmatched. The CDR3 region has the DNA TGTGCCAGCAGCCAAGTCGCGGGAGAAGAGACCCAGTACTTC. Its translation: CASSQVAGEETQYF.

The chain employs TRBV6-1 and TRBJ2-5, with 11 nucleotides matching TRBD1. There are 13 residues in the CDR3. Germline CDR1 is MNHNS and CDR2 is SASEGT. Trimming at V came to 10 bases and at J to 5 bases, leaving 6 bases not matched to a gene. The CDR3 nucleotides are TGTGCCACCCGGACAGGGGGCGCGGAGACCCAGTACTTC. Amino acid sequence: CATRTGGAETQYF.

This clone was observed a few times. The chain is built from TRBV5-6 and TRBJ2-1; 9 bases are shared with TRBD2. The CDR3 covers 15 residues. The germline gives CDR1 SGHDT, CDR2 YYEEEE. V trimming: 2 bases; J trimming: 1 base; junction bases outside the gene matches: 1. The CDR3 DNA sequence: TGTGCCAGCAGCTTCACTAGCGGGTCCTACAATGAGCAGTTCTTC. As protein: CASSFTSGSYNEQFF.

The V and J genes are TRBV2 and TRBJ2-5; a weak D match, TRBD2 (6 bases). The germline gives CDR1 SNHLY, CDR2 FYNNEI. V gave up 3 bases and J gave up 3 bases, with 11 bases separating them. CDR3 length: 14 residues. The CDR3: CASSEAGPEETQYF. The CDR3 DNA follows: TGTGCCAGCAGTGAGGCGGGGCCAGAAGAGACCCAGTACTTC.

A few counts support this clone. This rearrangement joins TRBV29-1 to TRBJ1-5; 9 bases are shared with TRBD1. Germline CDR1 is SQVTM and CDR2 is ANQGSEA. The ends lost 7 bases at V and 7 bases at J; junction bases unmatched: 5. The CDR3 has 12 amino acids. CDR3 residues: CSAGQGTQPQHF. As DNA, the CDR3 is TGCAGCGCGGGACAGGGCACACAGCCCCAGCATTTT.

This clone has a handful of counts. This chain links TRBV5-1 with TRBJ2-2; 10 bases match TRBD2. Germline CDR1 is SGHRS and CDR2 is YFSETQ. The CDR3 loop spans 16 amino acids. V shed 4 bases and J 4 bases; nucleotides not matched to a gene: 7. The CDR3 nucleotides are TGCGCCAGCAGCGCCCTAGCGGGGGCCTTCACCGGGGAGCTGTTTTTT. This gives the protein CASSALAGAFTGELFF.

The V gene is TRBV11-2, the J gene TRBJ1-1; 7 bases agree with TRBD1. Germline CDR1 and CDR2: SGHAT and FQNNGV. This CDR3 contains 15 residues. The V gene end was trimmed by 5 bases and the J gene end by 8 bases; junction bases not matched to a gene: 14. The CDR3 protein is CASSPSSGGSKEAFF. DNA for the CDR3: TGTGCCAGCAGCCCCTCTTCAGGGGGAAGCAAAGAAGCTTTCTTT.

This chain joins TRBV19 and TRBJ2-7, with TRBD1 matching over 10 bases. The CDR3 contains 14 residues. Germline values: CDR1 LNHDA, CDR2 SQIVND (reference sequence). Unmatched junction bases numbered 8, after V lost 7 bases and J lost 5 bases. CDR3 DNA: TGTGCCAGTACTCCGGGACAGGGGTCTGACGAGCAGTACTTC. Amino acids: CASTPGQGSDEQYF.

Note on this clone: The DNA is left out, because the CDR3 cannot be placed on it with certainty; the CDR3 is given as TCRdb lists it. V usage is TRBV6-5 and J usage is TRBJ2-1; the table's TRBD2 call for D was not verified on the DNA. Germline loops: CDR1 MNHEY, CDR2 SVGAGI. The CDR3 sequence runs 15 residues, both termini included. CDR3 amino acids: CASSSSGGSYNEQFF.

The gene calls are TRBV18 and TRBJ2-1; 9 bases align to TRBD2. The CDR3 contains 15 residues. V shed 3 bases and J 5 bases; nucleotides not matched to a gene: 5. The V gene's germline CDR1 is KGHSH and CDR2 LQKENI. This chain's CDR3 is CASSPRLAGNNEQFF. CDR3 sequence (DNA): TGTGCCAGCTCACCTCGGCTAGCGGGAAACAATGAGCAGTTCTTC.

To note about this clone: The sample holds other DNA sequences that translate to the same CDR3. The CDR3 bases are TGTGCCAGCAGCCGCGACAGGGGGCTAGGTTCACCCCTCCACTTT. It codes for CASSRDRGLGSPLHF. V is TRBV6-5 and J is TRBJ1-6, with 10 nucleotides matching TRBD1. Unmatched junction bases numbered 8, after V lost 6 bases and J lost 9 bases. In germline, CDR1 is MNHEY, CDR2 SVGAGI. The CDR3 spans 15 residues.

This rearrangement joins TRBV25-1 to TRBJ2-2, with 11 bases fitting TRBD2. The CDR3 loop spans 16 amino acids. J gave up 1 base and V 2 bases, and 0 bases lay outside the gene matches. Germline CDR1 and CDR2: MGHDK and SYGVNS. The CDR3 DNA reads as TGTGCCAGCAGTGAAGGACTAGCGGGGAACACCGGGGAGCTGTTTTTT. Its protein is CASSEGLAGNTGELFF.

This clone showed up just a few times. CDR3 sequence (DNA): TGCAGCGTGCCGGGACTAGCGGGCACCGGGGAGCTGTTTTTT. Protein: CSVPGLAGTGELFF. The gene calls are TRBV29-1 and TRBJ2-2; 12 bases fit TRBD2. The CDR3 has 14 residues. Trimming cost V 6 bases and J 4 bases; bases outside gene matches: 3. The germline V gene encodes CDR1 SQVTM and CDR2 ANQGSEA.

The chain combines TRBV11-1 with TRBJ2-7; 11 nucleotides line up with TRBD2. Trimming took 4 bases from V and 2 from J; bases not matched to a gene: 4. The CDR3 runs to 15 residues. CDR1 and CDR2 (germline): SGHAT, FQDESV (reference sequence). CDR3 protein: CASSSGTSGPYEQYF. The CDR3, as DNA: TGTGCCAGCAGCTCTGGGACTAGCGGACCCTACGAGCAGTACTTC.

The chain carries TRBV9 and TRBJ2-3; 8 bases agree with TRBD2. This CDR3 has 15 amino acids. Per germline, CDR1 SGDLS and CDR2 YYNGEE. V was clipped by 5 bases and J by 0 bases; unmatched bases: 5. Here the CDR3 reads CASSRSGGSTDTQYF. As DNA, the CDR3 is TGTGCCAGCAGTCGCAGCGGGGGCAGCACAGATACGCAGTATTTT.

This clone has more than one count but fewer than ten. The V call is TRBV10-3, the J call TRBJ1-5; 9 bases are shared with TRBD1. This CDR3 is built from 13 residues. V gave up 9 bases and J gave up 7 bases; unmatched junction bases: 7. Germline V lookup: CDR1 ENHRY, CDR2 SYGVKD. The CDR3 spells CAIGTGTNQPQHF. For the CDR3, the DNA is TGTGCCATAGGGACAGGGACGAACCAGCCCCAGCATTTT.

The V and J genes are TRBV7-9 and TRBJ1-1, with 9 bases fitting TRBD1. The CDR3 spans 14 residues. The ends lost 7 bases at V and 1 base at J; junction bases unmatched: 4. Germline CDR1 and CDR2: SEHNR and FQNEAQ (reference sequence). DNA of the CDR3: TGTGCCAGCAACCTGGACAGGGGGAACACTGAAGCTTTCTTT. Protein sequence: CASNLDRGNTEAFF.

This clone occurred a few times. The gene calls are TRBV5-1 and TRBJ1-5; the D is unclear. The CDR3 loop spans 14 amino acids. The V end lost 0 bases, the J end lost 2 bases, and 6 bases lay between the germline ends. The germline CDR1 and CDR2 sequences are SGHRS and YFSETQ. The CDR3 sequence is CASSLGGGNQPQHF. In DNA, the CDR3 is TGCGCCAGCAGCTTGGGAGGCGGCAATCAGCCCCAGCATTTT.

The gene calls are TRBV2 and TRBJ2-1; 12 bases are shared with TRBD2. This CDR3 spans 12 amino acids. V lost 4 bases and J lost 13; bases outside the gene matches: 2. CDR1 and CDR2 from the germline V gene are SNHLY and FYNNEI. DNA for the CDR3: TGTGCCAGCAGTGGGACTAGCGGGAACCAGTTCTTC. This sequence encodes CASSGTSGNQFF.

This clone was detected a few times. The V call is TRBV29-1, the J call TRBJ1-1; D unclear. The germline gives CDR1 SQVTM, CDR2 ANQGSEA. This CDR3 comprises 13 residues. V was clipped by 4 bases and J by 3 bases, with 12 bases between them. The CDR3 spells CSVAPSGDTEAFF. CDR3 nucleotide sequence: TGCAGCGTTGCCCCAAGCGGGGACACTGAAGCTTTCTTT.

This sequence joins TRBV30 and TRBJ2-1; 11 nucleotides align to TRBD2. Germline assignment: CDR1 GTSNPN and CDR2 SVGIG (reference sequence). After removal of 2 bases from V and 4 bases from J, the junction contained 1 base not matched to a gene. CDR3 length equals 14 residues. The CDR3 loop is CAWSPSGGYNEQFF. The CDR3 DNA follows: TGTGCCTGGAGTCCTAGCGGGGGGTACAATGAGCAGTTCTTC.

For the CDR3, the DNA is TGTGCCAGCAGCCCTGACCAGGACTATGGCTACACCTTC. Translating gives CASSPDQDYGYTF. The V call is TRBV9, the J call TRBJ1-2; D is ambiguous. Trimming left V 4 bases short and J 3 bases short, with 10 bases between. There are 13 residues in the CDR3. Germline V lookup: CDR1 SGDLS, CDR2 YYNGEE.

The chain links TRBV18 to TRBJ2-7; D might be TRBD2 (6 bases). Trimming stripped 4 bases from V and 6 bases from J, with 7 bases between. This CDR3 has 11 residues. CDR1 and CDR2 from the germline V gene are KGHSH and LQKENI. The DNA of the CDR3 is TGTGCCAGCTCACTGGGGGGCGAGCAGTACTTC. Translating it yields CASSLGGEQYF.